This entry is about one TCR beta chain. CDR3 length: 12 amino acids. CDR1 SNHLY and CDR2 FYNNEI come from the germline V gene. V lost 4 bases and J lost 4, with 8 bases in between. TCR beta chains were sequenced at survey level with immunoSEQ. This table comes from immunoSEQ multiplex PCR, and its TCRdb copy is limited to in-frame clones, with some not included. The sample records around 50,000 clones, just over 90% being singletons. Input material: PBMCs. The TCR sequence derives from a man aged 35 to 55 with rheumatoid arthritis. The chain joins TRBV2 to TRBJ2-7; D is possibly TRBD2 (5 bases). The CDR3 here is CASSGEGYEQYF. The CDR3 DNA reads TGTGCCAGCAGTGGAGAGGGATACGAGCAGTACTTC.